These T cell receptor beta chains were read from a single sample in a study of blood T cell repertoires in COVID-19. This table comes from immunoSEQ multiplex PCR, and its TCRdb copy is limited to in-frame clones, with some not included. The repertoire consists of fewer than 400,000 clones, with around 84% occurring once and the leading ten covering around 3.4%. Specimen: peripheral blood. The receptors derive from a woman younger than 30 with acute or convalescent COVID-19. Each CDR3 is given with its conserved first and last residue. A D gene is named only where the DNA matches it firmly. Clone size, where shown, is once, few, many, or a class for clones that have expanded.

v_gene	j_gene	d_gene	abundance	CDR3nt	CDR3aa
TRBV29-1	TRBJ2-1	-	once	TGCAGCGTTGAACCATCAGGGGCTGAGCAGTTCTTC	CSVEPSGAEQFF
TRBV28	TRBJ1-6	-	-	TGTGCCAGCAACTCCCAGAGGTTCTCACCCCTCCACTTT	CASNSQRFSPLHF
TRBV28	TRBJ1-5	TRBD1	once	TGTGCCAGCAGTCGTCTCACAGGGGGCGCGGATCAGCCCCAGCATTTT	CASSRLTGGADQPQHF
TRBV19	TRBJ1-5	-	-	TGTGCCAGTAGTATAGAACAGGAAAATCAGCCCCAGCATTTT	CASSIEQENQPQHF
TRBV27	TRBJ1-1	-	-	TGTGCCAGCAGTCTGTTTCGGGGGAACACTGAAGCTTTCTTT	CASSLFRGNTEAFF
TRBV19	TRBJ1-1	TRBD1	-	TGTGCCAGTAGCAACAGGGGAGCGGACACTGAAGCTTTCTTT	CASSNRGADTEAFF
TRBV6-5	TRBJ1-3	-	-	TGTGCCAGCATCTCCTCTGGAAACACCATATATTTT	CASISSGNTIYF
TRBV19	TRBJ1-5	-	-	TGTGCCAGTAGTATAATGAGGGATAGCAATCAGCCCCAGCATTTT	CASSIMRDSNQPQHF
TRBV5-1	TRBJ2-7	-	-	TGCGCCAGCAGCTTGAACGGGGAGTACTACGAGCAGTACTTC	CASSLNGEYYEQYF
TRBV15	TRBJ1-5	TRBD1	few	TGTGCCACCAGCAGACGCGGACAGGGGGGCAATCAGCCCCAGCATTTT	CATSRRGQGGNQPQHF
TRBV21-1	TRBJ1-1	-	-	-	CASSKAWAGGNTEAFF
TRBV21-1	TRBJ1-5	-	-	TGTGCCAGCAGCAACCAGAGACAGGGCGGGGAGCAGCCCCAGCATTTT	CASSNQRQGGEQPQHF
TRBV5-8	TRBJ2-5	TRBD2	-	TGTGCCAGCAGCTTGGCTAGGACTAGCGGGAAAGAGACCCAGTACTTC	CASSLARTSGKETQYF
TRBV2	TRBJ2-2	-	-	TGTGCCAGCAGTGATGTGGGGGCGAGCGGGGAGCTGTTTTTT	CASSDVGASGELFF
TRBV7-9	TRBJ2-2	TRBD1	-	TGTGCCAGCAGCCTCCGAGGACAGGGGGCGCCCAACGGGGAGCTGTTTTTT	CASSLRGQGAPNGELFF
TRBV6-5	TRBJ2-1	-	once	TGTGCCAGCAGCCACCCCGAAGGGGCCAACAATGAGCAGTTCTTC	CASSHPEGANNEQFF
TRBV6-4	TRBJ1-6	-	-	TGTGCCAGCAGTGACTCGCGGTCTTGGCGGAGGAGCTCCTATAATTCACCCCTCCACTTT	CASSDSRSWRRSSYNSPLHF
TRBV28	TRBJ1-3	-	-	TGTGCCAGCAGTGCCCGAGGTATTCTAAACACCATATATTTT	CASSARGILNTIYF
TRBV7-3	TRBJ2-1	-	-	TGTGCCAGCAGCCTCTCAGGGGTAGCCTACAATGAGCAGTTCTTC	CASSLSGVAYNEQFF
TRBV20-1	TRBJ2-2	-	-	TGCAGTGCTAGATCTACCGGGGAGCTGTTTTTT	CSARSTGELFF
TRBV5-6	TRBJ1-5	-	-	TGTGCCAGCAGCTTAATGAGTTATGGCAATCAGCCCCAGCATTTT	CASSLMSYGNQPQHF
TRBV7-2	TRBJ2-5	TRBD2	-	TGTGCCAGCAGCTTAGGTCCAGCGGGAGGAGGACAGGAGACCCAGTACTTC	CASSLGPAGGGQETQYF
TRBV7-3	TRBJ1-5	-	-	TGTGCCAGGATGGAGGACCGTTGGGAATTTAGCAATCAGCCCCAGCATTTT	CARMEDRWEFSNQPQHF
TRBV2	TRBJ2-7	-	-	TGTGCCAGCAGTGCTTACTACGAGCAGTACTTC	CASSAYYEQYF
TRBV3-1/TRBV3-2	TRBJ1-2	TRBD1	-	TGTGCCAGCAGACAACAGGGGGTCGGTGGCTACACCTTC	CASRQQGVGGYTF
TRBV6-5	TRBJ1-1	-	-	TGTGCCAGCAGTTACAGGGGGGAAGCTTTCTTT	CASSYRGEAFF
TRBV5-1	TRBJ2-7	-	-	TGCGCCAGCTCAAAGCCAGGTAACTCCTACGAGCAGTACTTC	CASSKPGNSYEQYF
TRBV19	TRBJ2-1	TRBD2	-	TGTGCCAGTAGTAGGGGTGCGGGACTAGCGGGCCGTTACAATGAGCAGTTCTTC	CASSRGAGLAGRYNEQFF
TRBV5-6	TRBJ2-7	TRBD2	once	TGTGCCAGCAGCTTACCTAGCGGGAACGAGCAGTACTTC	CASSLPSGNEQYF
TRBV12-5	TRBJ2-4	-	-	TGTGCTAGTGGCACCACCGGGAGATGGGACATTCAGTACTTC	CASGTTGRWDIQYF
TRBV6-5	TRBJ1-3	-	-	TGTGCCGGACGGACGGAGGGGCTTTCTGGAAACACCATATATTTT	CAGRTEGLSGNTIYF
TRBV2	TRBJ1-6	-	-	TGTGCCACAACACTTCGGGGAAATTCACCCCTCCACTTT	CATTLRGNSPLHF
TRBV6-2/TRBV6-3	TRBJ2-6	TRBD1	-	TGTGCCAGCAGTTTAAGGACAGGGGGCAGAGATCGGGCCAACGTCCTGACTTTC	CASSLRTGGRDRANVLTF
TRBV7-3	TRBJ2-3	TRBD1	-	TGTGCCAGCAGCTTAGGGGGACAGGGCAGCGCAGATACGCAGTATTTT	CASSLGGQGSADTQYF
TRBV29-1	TRBJ1-1	-	-	TGCAGCGTTGAAAAGGGATCGGGGGTTGAAGCTTTCTTT	CSVEKGSGVEAFF